Listed below are T cell receptor beta chains from one sample, sequenced in a study of blood T cell repertoires in COVID-19. The protocol was immunoSEQ multiplex PCR, while the TCRdb copy is restricted to in-frame clones and leaves out a portion. In the table there are roughly 140,000 clones, around 84% of which are singletons. What was sequenced was peripheral blood. Every receptor here comes from a human donor in a cohort sampled during active COVID-19. CDR3s include the opening cysteine and the closing phenylalanine or tryptophan. D genes are given only for firm matches. The size of a clone is reported for some rows only, either as once, few or many, or as a class for expanded clones.

TRBD1 | TRBJ2-3 | NA | TRBV6-5 | CASSTRDRATDTQYF | TGTGCCAGCAGTACACGGGACAGGGCGACAGATACGCAGTATTTT
NA | TRBJ1-6 | NA | TRBV30 | CAWSVRGAWNSPLHF | TGTGCCTGGAGTGTAAGGGGCGCCTGGAATTCACCCCTCCACTTT
NA | TRBJ1-1 | NA | TRBV19 | CASSIAGQNTEAFF | TGTGCCAGTAGTATAGCGGGACAGAACACTGAAGCTTTCTTT
NA | TRBJ1-1 | NA | TRBV9 | CASSARGGDGTEAFF | TGTGCCAGCAGCGCGAGGGGGGGAGATGGCACTGAAGCTTTCTTT
TRBD1 | TRBJ2-2 | few | TRBV10-1 | CASSSTGGRTGELFF | TGCGCCAGCAGTTCAACAGGGGGAAGAACCGGGGAGCTGTTTTTT
TRBD1 | TRBJ1-1 | NA | TRBV6-5 | CASSRTGNTEAFF | TGTGCCAGCAGTAGGACAGGGAACACTGAAGCTTTCTTT
NA | TRBJ2-1 | NA | TRBV7-2 | CASSLALLEQFF | TGTGCCAGCAGCTTAGCCCTCCTGGAGCAGTTCTTC
NA | TRBJ1-1 | once | TRBV11-2 | CASSLAGGNTEAFF | TGTGCCAGCAGCTTAGCCGGAGGGAACACTGAAGCTTTCTTT
NA | TRBJ1-1 | NA | TRBV2 | CASTQQGMNTEAFF | TGTGCCAGCACCCAACAGGGTATGAACACTGAAGCTTTCTTT
NA | TRBJ2-5 | NA | TRBV5-1 | CASSLAGETQYF | TGCGCCAGCAGCTTGGCCGGGGAGACCCAGTACTTC
NA | TRBJ1-5 | NA | TRBV4-3 | CASSQDQGRGHQPQHF | TGCGCCAGCAGCCAAGATCAGGGGAGAGGGCATCAGCCCCAGCATTTT
NA | TRBJ1-1 | NA | TRBV28 | CASNSQGITTEAFF | TGTGCCAGCAATTCTCAGGGGATTACCACTGAAGCTTTCTTT
NA | TRBJ2-3 | NA | TRBV10-3 | CAISELGAGIVTDTQYF | TGTGCCATCAGTGAGTTAGGGGCAGGGATTGTGACAGATACGCAGTATTTT
NA | TRBJ2-7 | NA | TRBV5-4 | CASSFGGGTSYEQYF | TGTGCCAGCAGCTTTGGGGGCGGAACCTCCTACGAGCAGTACTTC
TRBD1 | TRBJ1-5 | NA | TRBV7-2 | CASSLWLVGAGGAGQPQHF | TGTGCCAGCAGCTTATGGTTGGTTGGGGCAGGGGGCGCAGGGCAGCCCCAGCATTTT
NA | TRBJ1-4 | NA | TRBV11-2 | CASSLGSQLGEKLFF | TGTGCCAGCAGCTTAGGGTCCCAACTAGGCGAAAAACTGTTTTTT
NA | TRBJ2-7 | NA | TRBV6-2/TRBV6-3 | CASSYSLFGREDYEQYF | TGTGCCAGCAGTTACTCGTTATTCGGCAGGGAGGATTACGAGCAGTACTTC
TRBD1 | TRBJ2-7 | NA | TRBV5-1 | CASSFPDRVYEQYF | TGCGCCAGCAGCTTCCCGGACAGGGTCTACGAGCAGTACTTC
TRBD1 | TRBJ1-2 | NA | TRBV6-1 | CASSSRTGDNYGYTF | TGTGCCAGCAGTTCCCGGACAGGCGATAACTATGGCTACACCTTC
TRBD1 | TRBJ1-1 | NA | TRBV6-6 | CASTGDTEAFF | TGTGCCAGTACAGGGGACACTGAAGCTTTCTTT
NA | TRBJ1-2 | NA | TRBV19 | CASSMSQGINYGYTF | TGTGCCAGTAGTATGAGTCAGGGCATTAACTATGGCTACACCTTC
TRBD2 | TRBJ2-7 | NA | TRBV20-1 | CSARSGGEQYF | TGCAGTGCTAGGTCGGGGGGTGAGCAGTACTTC
NA | TRBJ1-5 | few | TRBV19 | CASTGLMEPQHF | TGTGCCAGTACAGGGCTAATGGAGCCCCAGCATTTT
TRBD1 | TRBJ2-1 | NA | TRBV6-5 | CASKNYRGNEQFF | TGTGCCAGCAAGAATTACAGGGGTAATGAGCAGTTCTTC
TRBD1 | TRBJ1-1 | NA | TRBV5-1 | CASSLLGGGLDTEAFF | TGCGCCAGCAGCTTGCTAGGAGGGGGCTTGGACACTGAAGCTTTCTTT
NA | TRBJ1-6 | once | TRBV6-5 | CASSVAGNSPLHF | TGTGCCAGCAGCGTCGCAGGGAACTCACCCCTCCACTTT
TRBD1 | TRBJ1-5 | NA | TRBV6-5 | CASRIQEGAGPQHF | TGTGCCAGCAGAATTCAGGAGGGGGCAGGTCCCCAGCATTTT
TRBD1 | TRBJ1-2 | few | TRBV7-2 | CASSSRQGGDGYGYTF | TGTGCCAGCAGCTCCAGACAGGGAGGAGATGGCTATGGCTACACCTTC
TRBD2 | TRBJ2-1 | NA | TRBV7-9 | CASSLGAGGPNEQFF | TGTGCCAGCAGCTTAGGCGCGGGGGGGCCGAATGAGCAGTTCTTC
TRBD2 | TRBJ2-1 | NA | TRBV29-1 | CSVDLAGGNEQFF | TGCAGCGTTGACTTAGCGGGGGGCAATGAGCAGTTCTTC
TRBD1 | TRBJ1-3 | few | TRBV28 | CASSSRTGAYSGNTIYF | TGTGCCAGCAGTTCTAGGACAGGGGCGTACTCTGGAAACACCATATATTTT
TRBD1 | TRBJ1-4 | NA | TRBV5-1 | CASSGGQGATNEKLFF | TGCGCCAGCAGCGGCGGACAGGGGGCCACTAATGAAAAACTGTTTTTT
TRBD1 | TRBJ1-2 | NA | TRBV18 | CASSPEPYRGGYTF | TGTGCCAGCTCCCCAGAGCCTTACAGGGGAGGCTACACCTTC
NA | TRBJ2-7 | NA | TRBV5-1 | CASSAGDLTYEQYF | TGCGCCAGCTCCGCCGGGGACTTAACCTACGAGCAGTACTTC
TRBD1 | TRBJ1-2 | once | TRBV18 | CASSRGQGEDGYTF | TGTGCCAGCTCTCGGGGACAGGGAGAAGATGGCTACACCTTC
TRBD1 | TRBJ2-3 | NA | TRBV6-2/TRBV6-3 | CASSYIPHRGPGTLDTQYF | TGTGCCAGCAGTTACATACCCCACAGGGGGCCGGGCACACTAGATACGCAGTATTTT
TRBD1 | TRBJ1-6 | NA | TRBV5-5 | CASSLGGTGYPLHF | TGTGCCAGCAGCTTAGGAGGGACAGGGTACCCCCTCCACTTT
NA | TRBJ2-2 | NA | TRBV6-1 | CASSEPGLITGELFF | TGTGCCAGCAGTGAACCGGGACTCATCACCGGGGAGCTGTTTTTT
TRBD1 | TRBJ1-4 | NA | TRBV19 | CASSKTGTENEKLFF | TGTGCCAGTAGTAAGACCGGGACAGAAAATGAAAAACTGTTTTTT
NA | TRBJ1-2 | NA | TRBV12-3/TRBV12-4 | CASTLRGFPGYTF | TGTGCCAGCACCCTTAGGGGTTTCCCCGGCTACACCTTC
TRBD1 | TRBJ2-1 | NA | TRBV7-2 | CASSSRQGNEQFF | TGTGCCAGCAGCTCCCGACAGGGCAATGAGCAGTTCTTC
TRBD1 | TRBJ1-1 | NA | TRBV9 | CASSTGDTEAFF | TGTGCCAGCAGCACAGGGGACACTGAAGCTTTCTTT
NA | TRBJ1-2 | NA | TRBV14 | CASSYGGSGYTF | TGTGCCAGCAGCTACGGGGGGTCTGGCTACACCTTC
TRBD1 | TRBJ2-4 | NA | TRBV19 | CASSTRDRGLAKNIQYF | TGTGCCAGTAGTACCCGGGACAGGGGGCTAGCCAAAAACATTCAGTACTTC
NA | TRBJ1-1 | NA | TRBV15 | CATSAQGLMNTEAFF | TGTGCCACCAGCGCACAGGGTCTAATGAACACTGAAGCTTTCTTT
NA | TRBJ1-2 | NA | TRBV6-1 | CASSESGDGGYTF | TGTGCCAGCAGTGAATCGGGGGATGGTGGCTACACCTTC
TRBD1 | TRBJ1-3 | NA | TRBV10-3 | CAISRDSTGNTIYF | TGTGCCATCAGCCGGGACAGTACTGGAAACACCATATATTTT
TRBD2 | TRBJ2-5 | NA | TRBV2 | CASSGIAGRQETQYF | TGTGCCAGCAGTGGAATAGCGGGGCGGCAAGAGACCCAGTACTTC
NA | TRBJ1-2 | few | TRBV28 | CASSPPINGYTF | TGTGCCAGCAGCCCCCCTATTAATGGCTACACCTTC
NA | TRBJ1-2 | once | TRBV30 | CAWSSPGLNYGYTF | TGTGCCTGGAGTTCGCCGGGTCTAAACTATGGCTACACCTTC
NA | TRBJ1-2 | few | TRBV6-2/TRBV6-3 | CASSRIDRPYGYTF | TGTGCCAGCAGCCGCATCGACAGGCCCTATGGCTACACCTTC
NA | TRBJ1-6 | NA | TRBV2 | CASRDRSSYNSPLHF | TGTGCCAGCAGAGACAGAAGCTCCTATAATTCACCCCTCCACTTT
TRBD1 | TRBJ2-7 | few | TRBV3-1/TRBV3-2 | CASSPREGTGKGYEQYF | TGTGCCAGCAGCCCCAGAGAGGGGACAGGGAAAGGATACGAGCAGTACTTC
TRBD1 | TRBJ1-4 | NA | TRBV7-2 | CASSLGTGGSEKLFF | TGTGCCAGCAGCTTAGGGACAGGGGGTAGTGAAAAACTGTTTTTT
NA | TRBJ2-3 | NA | TRBV7-2 | CASSLALWQGSTDTQYF | TGTGCCAGCAGCTTAGCCCTGTGGCAGGGTAGCACAGATACGCAGTATTTT
TRBD2 | TRBJ2-5 | NA | TRBV2 | CASSEASGGAETQYF | TGTGCCAGCAGTGAAGCGAGCGGGGGGGCCGAAACCCAGTACTTC
NA | TRBJ2-1 | NA | TRBV5-1 | CASRSGGGAGWDEQFF | TGCGCCAGCAGATCCGGGGGTGGAGCCGGGTGGGATGAGCAGTTCTTC
TRBD1 | TRBJ1-3 | NA | TRBV19 | CASTPRQGLENTIYF | TGTGCCAGTACGCCAAGACAGGGTCTAGAAAACACCATATATTTT
TRBD2 | TRBJ2-3 | NA | TRBV28 | CASRVAGGTDTQYF | TGTGCCAGCAGGGTAGCGGGGGGGACAGATACGCAGTATTTT